These 28 T cell receptor beta chains were sequenced from one sample in a study of cytomegalovirus exposure and HLA in healthy donors. Primers included in the PCR were 60 Vbeta and 13 Jbeta primers. The table came from immunoSEQ multiplex PCR; TCRdb's copy has only in-frame clones and leaves some out. Of about 140,000 clones in the sample, more than 75% were seen once. The specimen was PBMCs. The receptors here all came from a woman aged 25 to 45 in good health and CMV-seronegative.

A few counts support this clone. V is TRBV10-3 and J is TRBJ1-1; D unclear. This CDR3 has 12 amino acids. Per the germline V gene, CDR1 is ENHRY and CDR2 is SYGVKD. V was clipped by 0 bases and J by 10 bases, with 9 bases between them. This CDR3 is CAISESTQRAFF. CDR3 DNA sequence: TGTGCCATCAGTGAGTCGACACAGAGAGCTTTCTTT.

The rearrangement links TRBV9 to TRBJ2-7; D remains unclear. V lost 0 bases and J lost 3, with 7 bases in between. This CDR3 comprises 13 residues. In germline, CDR1 is SGDLS, CDR2 YYNGEE. For the CDR3, the DNA is TGTGCCAGCAGCGTAGACGGAGACTACGAGCAGTACTTC. It codes for CASSVDGDYEQYF.

Worth noting for this clone: Germline and junction disagree at one end, which may indicate a read error. The chain has TRBV14 and TRBJ2-7; perhaps TRBD2 as D (6 bases). The germline V gene encodes CDR1 SGHDN and CDR2 FVKESK. The CDR3 length is 17 residues. The CDR3 loop reads CVSSQAMVWGTSYEQYF. The CDR3 DNA reads as TGTGTCAGCAGCCAAGCAATGGTATGGGGGACTTCCTACGAGCAGTACTTC. Full variable domain (rest looked up from reference TRBV14 and TRBJ2-7): EAGVTQFPSHSVIEKGQTVTLRCDPISGHDNLYWYRRVMGKEIKFLLHFVKESKQDESGMPNNRFLAERTGGTYSTLKVQPAELEDSGVYFCVSSQAMVWGTSYEQYFGPGTRLTVT.

This clone was recorded a few times. V usage is TRBV5-5 and J usage is TRBJ2-7; TRBD2 might be the D (5 bases). Trimming pared 4 bases from V and 4 bases from J, leaving 15 bases between. The CDR3 is 14 residues long. Germline V gene data show CDR1 as SGHKS and CDR2 as YYEKEE (reference sequence). The CDR3 region has the DNA TGTGCCAGCAGCACCGGGATGCTGGAATACGAGCAGTACTTC. It specifies CASSTGMLEYEQYF.

This clone was found once. The genes are TRBV19 and TRBJ2-7; 8 bases are a match to TRBD2. The CDR3 runs to 16 residues. Trimming cost V 7 bases and J 6 bases; bases outside gene matches: 17. Per germline, CDR1 LNHDA and CDR2 SQIVND (reference sequence). The CDR3 DNA reads TGTGCCAGTATAATTAGCGCGGGACTAGGGCTCTCCGAGCAGTACTTC. This encodes CASIISAGLGLSEQYF.

This clone was picked up a small number of times. This chain uses TRBV28 with TRBJ1-1; D not certain. The V gene lost 5 bases and the J gene lost 1 base, with 11 bases spanning the gap. There are 14 residues in the CDR3. Germline V gene lookup returns CDR1 MDHEN and CDR2 SYDVKM. CDR3 amino acids: CASSPPKANTEAFF. In nucleotides, the CDR3 is TGTGCCAGCAGTCCCCCGAAAGCGAACACTGAAGCTTTCTTT.

The chain joins TRBV19 to TRBJ1-5, with D unresolved. Trimming took off 0 bases at V and 0 bases at J, with 3 bases between the two ends. This CDR3 has 14 amino acids. CDR1 and CDR2 from the germline V gene are LNHDA and SQIVND (reference sequence). CDR3 loop: CASSIEYSNQPQHF. The CDR3 DNA reads as TGTGCCAGTAGTATAGAGTATAGCAATCAGCCCCAGCATTTT.

The gene calls are TRBV7-2 and TRBJ1-6, with TRBD1 matching 7 bases. There are 15 residues in the CDR3. Germline trimming cut 5 bases from V and 2 bases from J; bases unmatched to any gene: 3. Per the germline V gene, CDR1 is SGHTA and CDR2 is FQGNSA. The CDR3: CASSPDRTYNSPLHF. The CDR3, as DNA: TGTGCCAGCAGCCCGGACAGGACCTATAATTCACCCCTCCACTTT.

The V gene is TRBV7-8, the J gene TRBJ1-1; 7 positions match TRBD1. V gave up 4 bases and J gave up 1 base; unmatched junction bases: 12. Germline V gene lookup returns CDR1 SGHVS and CDR2 FQNEAQ. The CDR3 is 17 residues long. The CDR3 nucleotides are TGTGCCAGCAGCTCCATGGGACAGCTCCGGGGGAACACTGAAGCTTTCTTT. Translated, it gives CASSSMGQLRGNTEAFF. Combining the CDR3 with reference TRBV7-8 and TRBJ1-1 gives the whole variable domain GAGVSQSPRYKVAKRGQDVALRCDPISGHVSLFWYQQALGQGPEFLTYFQNEAQLDKSGLPSDRFFAERPEGSVSTLKIQRTQQEDSAVYLCASSSMGQLRGNTEAFFGQGTRLTVV.

The rearrangement uses TRBV6-5 and TRBJ1-6; 7 bases line up with TRBD1. The germline V gene has CDR1 MNHEY and CDR2 SVGAGI. Trimming removed 1 base from V and 11 bases from J; junction bases left unmatched: 5. The CDR3 spans 14 residues. CDR3 sequence: CASSYLGGTAPLHF. DNA for the CDR3: TGTGCCAGCAGTTACTTAGGGGGCACGGCACCCCTCCACTTT.

This clone was found once. The rearrangement links TRBV4-1 to TRBJ2-2; 10 nucleotides match TRBD2. The V gene end was trimmed by 1 base and the J gene end by 4 bases; junction bases not matched to a gene: 6. The CDR3 has 17 amino acids. The germline CDR1 and CDR2 sequences are MGHRA and YSYEKL. The CDR3 spells CASSQVLAGLFTGELFF. CDR3 in DNA: TGCGCCAGCAGCCAAGTACTAGCGGGACTATTCACCGGGGAGCTGTTTTTT.

The J gene is TRBJ1-3, the V gene TRBV30, with TRBD1 identical over 7 bases. The CDR3 contains 17 residues. V was clipped by 4 bases and J by 1 base; unmatched bases: 13. Germline lookup yields CDR1 GTSNPN and CDR2 SVGIG (reference sequence). The CDR3 spells CAWIGWQGEGSGNTIYF. The CDR3 coding sequence is TGTGCCTGGATAGGGTGGCAGGGGGAAGGGTCTGGAAACACCATATATTTT. Supplemented by reference TRBV30 and TRBJ1-3, the full variable domain reads SQTIHQWPATLVQPVGSPLSLECTVEGTSNPNLYWYRQAAGRGLQLLFYSVGIGQISSEVPQNLSASRPQDRQFILSSKKLLLSDSGFYLCAWIGWQGEGSGNTIYFGEGSWLTVV.

This rearrangement joins TRBV30 to TRBJ2-2; D gene ambiguous. Germline V gene sequence: CDR1 GTSNPN, CDR2 SVGIG (reference sequence). Between the trimmed V and J ends, which lost 2 bases and 2 bases, there was a span of 9 bases. The CDR3 length is 14 residues. CDR3 bases: TGTGCCTGGAGTATGGCCAGAAACACCGGGGAGCTGTTTTTT. Residues: CAWSMARNTGELFF.

V is TRBV5-1 and J is TRBJ2-1; 10 bases line up with TRBD1. V shed 0 bases, J shed 9 bases, and the junction held 9 bases outside the gene matches. Per germline, CDR1 SGHRS and CDR2 YFSETQ. The CDR3 runs to 16 residues. The CDR3 spells CASSLAVGQGSGEQFF. CDR3 sequence (DNA): TGCGCCAGCAGCTTGGCCGTGGGACAGGGGAGCGGTGAGCAGTTCTTC.

CDR3 protein: CASSPTPTSGTGELFF. The CDR3 DNA reads TGTGCCAGCAGCCCGACCCCGACTAGCGGGACCGGGGAGCTGTTTTTT. This chain connects TRBV7-3 to TRBJ2-2; 10 nucleotides line up with TRBD2. V was clipped by 5 bases and J by 5 bases; unmatched bases: 8. Germline values: CDR1 SGHTA, CDR2 FQGTGA. This CDR3 has 16 residues.

J is TRBJ2-5 and V is TRBV7-7, with TRBD1 matching 7 bases. Germline values: CDR1 SSHAT, CDR2 FNYEAQ (reference sequence). V lost 1 base, J lost 1 base, and 3 bases stayed unmatched. CDR3 length equals 15 residues. The CDR3 DNA reads as TGTGCCAGCAGCTTAGACCCAGGGGGCCAAGAGACCCAGTACTTC. Amino acid sequence: CASSLDPGGQETQYF.

Of note for this clone: Its ends do not fully match the called genes, so a read error is possible. As DNA, the CDR3 is TGTTCCAGCAGCTGGAAGGAGGGAATCTCTGGAAACACCATATATTTT. Protein sequence: CSSSWKEGISGNTIYF. The chain has TRBV7-9 and TRBJ1-3; D unresolved. CDR1 SEHNR and CDR2 FQNEAQ come from the germline V gene (reference sequence). This CDR3 has 16 residues.

Comment on this clone: With only one base between it and a far larger clone, this is likely a read error. V and J are TRBV4-2 and TRBJ2-7, with 12 bases aligning to TRBD2. Germline lookup yields CDR1 LGHNA and CDR2 YNFKEQ. The CDR3 extends over 15 amino acids. The CDR3 DNA reads TGTGCCAGCAGCCAAGGACTAGCGGGAGCCTACGAGCAGCACTTC. Amino acid sequence: CASSQGLAGAYEQHF.

This clone showed up just a few times. The chain links TRBV6-1 to TRBJ2-2; 9 nucleotides line up with TRBD2. Germline-derived CDR1 and CDR2 are MNHNS and SASEGT. V was clipped by 4 bases and J by 3 bases; unmatched bases: 0. The CDR3 sequence is 14 residues long. The DNA for the CDR3 is TGTGCCAGCAGTGGACTAGCGGACACCGGGGAGCTGTTTTTT. This sequence encodes CASSGLADTGELFF.

This chain joins TRBV6-5 and TRBJ1-6; D is unclear. CDR1 and CDR2 (germline): MNHEY, SVGAGI. The CDR3 is 15 amino acids. The V end lost 4 bases, the J end lost 0 bases, and 7 bases lay between the germline ends. CDR3 residues: CASSSLSSYNSPLHF. The CDR3 DNA follows: TGTGCCAGCAGTTCTCTTAGCTCCTATAATTCACCCCTCCACTTT.

The chain joins TRBV4-3 to TRBJ2-3, with D perhaps matching TRBD1 (5 bases). The CDR3 totals 13 residues. Germline V gives CDR1 LGHNA, CDR2 YSLEER. V lost 5 bases, J lost 6 bases, and 12 bases lay in between. The CDR3 region is CASSAQGGDTQYF. CDR3 bases: TGCGCCAGCAGCGCGCAGGGTGGTGATACGCAGTATTTT.

J is TRBJ2-1 and V is TRBV7-3; tentative D call: TRBD2 (6 bases). Germline lookup yields CDR1 SGHTA and CDR2 FQGTGA. The V end lost 5 bases, the J end lost 5 bases, and 10 bases lay between the germline ends. This CDR3 comprises 13 residues. The CDR3 reads CASSVGLNNEQFF. Written as DNA, the CDR3 is TGTGCCAGCAGCGTGGGACTCAACAATGAGCAGTTCTTC.

This clone was recorded once. The chain carries TRBV4-2 and TRBJ2-3, with 9 bases fitting TRBD2. Germline trimming cut 1 base from V and 5 bases from J; bases unmatched to any gene: 4. The CDR3 is made up of 15 amino acids. Looked up from germline, CDR1 is LGHNA and CDR2 is YNFKEQ. CDR3 protein: CASSQGSSGIDTQYF. The CDR3 coding sequence is TGTGCCAGCAGCCAAGGGTCTAGCGGGATAGATACGCAGTATTTT.

This rearrangement joins TRBV28 to TRBJ1-5; 8 nucleotides align to TRBD1. CDR1 and CDR2 from the germline V gene are MDHEN and SYDVKM. J lost 5 bases, V lost 5 bases, and 5 bases had no gene match. This CDR3 contains 14 residues. CDR3 residues: CASSADRGDQPQHF. The DNA of the CDR3 is TGTGCCAGCAGTGCCGACAGGGGAGATCAGCCCCAGCATTTT. The variable domain in full, completed from reference TRBV28 and TRBJ1-5, reads DVKVTQSSRYLVKRTGEKVFLECVQDMDHENMFWYRQDPGLGLRLIYFSYDVKMKEKGDIPEGYSVSREKKERFSLILESASTNQTSMYLCASSADRGDQPQHFGDGTRLSIL.

This clone came up a few times. J is TRBJ2-1 and V is TRBV27, with 8 bases fitting TRBD1. Germline V gene data show CDR1 as MNHEY and CDR2 as SMNVEV (reference sequence). This CDR3 is built from 15 residues. Trimming cost V 5 bases and J 7 bases; bases outside gene matches: 10. CDR3 in DNA: TGTGCCAGCAGTCCCTATCAGGGGGCTTTGAATGAGCAGTTCTTC. Translation: CASSPYQGALNEQFF.

The chain links TRBV4-1 to TRBJ2-7; D is possibly TRBD1 (6 bases). Germline V gene data show CDR1 as MGHRA and CDR2 as YSYEKL. The CDR3 is made up of 15 amino acids. V gave up 0 bases and J gave up 0 bases, with 9 bases separating them. The CDR3 bases are TGCGCCAGCAGCCAAGACAGGGGCCTCTCCTACGAGCAGTACTTC. Translated: CASSQDRGLSYEQYF.

The chain uses TRBV6-5 and TRBJ1-1; D is perhaps TRBD1 (5 bases). V was trimmed by 6 bases and J by 2 bases, leaving 10 bases between them. Germline CDR1 reads MNHEY; CDR2 reads SVGAGI. The CDR3 runs to 13 residues. The CDR3 bases are TGTGCCAGCAGACGGACACCTAACACTGAAGCTTTCTTT. This sequence encodes CASRRTPNTEAFF.

V usage is TRBV5-6 and J usage is TRBJ2-3; 9 positions match TRBD1. V was clipped by 2 bases and J by 5 bases; unmatched bases: 9. The CDR3 has 16 residues. Germline V gene sequence: CDR1 SGHDT, CDR2 YYEEEE. CDR3 nucleotides: TGTGCCAGCAGCTTTGGTGTCCCGGGACAGGGAGATACGCAGTATTTT. Its protein product is CASSFGVPGQGDTQYF.